The T cell receptor beta chain under discussion was sequenced for a study of OX40 agonist ivuxolimab in advanced cancers. This clone is medium-sized in the sample. V gave up 3 bases and J gave up 3 bases; unmatched junction bases: 9. The length of the CDR3 is 16 residues. The germline gives CDR1 SGHNT, CDR2 YYREEE (reference sequence). Here immunoSEQ multiplex PCR was the method, and the copy in TCRdb shows in-frame clones only, minus some. The sample shows 65,000 to 85,000 clones, more than 85% of them seen only once. The material sequenced was CD4+ or CD8+ T cells sorted from blood, taken in a trial of the OX40 agonist ivuxolimab. The chain joins TRBV5-4 to TRBJ2-5; TRBD2 aligns across 9 bases. This clonotype originated in an adult with an advanced solid tumor such as melanoma, head and neck, liver or kidney cancer. The CDR3 region is CASSSKSGGIEETQYF. Written as DNA, the CDR3 is TGTGCCAGCAGCTCCAAGAGCGGGGGGATAGAAGAGACCCAGTACTTC.